These 28 T cell receptor beta chains share one sample of origin, sequenced in a study of T cells in Graves' hyperthyroidism and ophthalmopathy (dated by TCRdb to about 2019). Libraries were constructed by multiplex PCR. These reads were obtained on an Illumina HiSeq 2000. The TCR beta CDR3 regions were amplified from the RNA transcripts. The first round of RT-PCR for the TCR CDR3 was performed with the HTBI primer set and the Qiagen OneStep RT-PCR kit. TCRdb's own reprocessing of the public reads used fastp at Q25 and MiXCR and kept productive beta chains. Rows with a matching CDR3 protein are joined into one entry that keeps the most common DNA and genes. The sample records 750,000 to 950,000 distinct CDR3 sequences, around 39% of which are singletons. 7.5% to 9.5% of the sample lies in the top ten. Sequenced material: blood. The receptor source for this set is a man between 18 and 35 years old with Graves' hyperthyroidism.

This clonotype was observed many times. The V and J genes are TRBV5-5 and TRBJ2-5; the match to TRBD1 covers 8 bases. The CDR3 is made up of 14 amino acids. Per germline, CDR1 SGHKS and CDR2 YYEKEE (reference sequence). V was clipped by 3 bases and J by 5 bases; unmatched bases: 6. The CDR3 DNA follows: TGTGCCAGCAGCTCGCCAGGGGGCCGGGAGACCCAGTACTTC. It codes for CASSSPGGRETQYF.

This clonotype was seen only a few times. The chain has TRBV6-5 and TRBJ1-6; 8 bases map to TRBD1. V lost 4 bases and J lost 9; bases outside the gene matches: 5. CDR1 and CDR2 from the germline V gene are MNHEY and SVGAGI. The CDR3 covers 14 residues. Here the CDR3 DNA reads TGTGCCAGCAGTTTAGGGACAGGTTTTTCACCCCTCCACTTT. It yields the protein CASSLGTGFSPLHF.

This clonotype was picked up many times. The chain couples TRBV7-9 to TRBJ2-5; 8 bases line up with TRBD2. V shed 10 bases, J shed 1 base, and the junction held 11 bases outside the gene matches. The CDR3 extends over 15 amino acids. CDR1 and CDR2 (germline): SEHNR, FQNEAQ (reference sequence). CDR3: CATSLTRGGQETQYF. The CDR3 nucleotides read TGTGCCACCTCCTTAACACGGGGGGGCCAAGAGACCCAGTACTTC. Drawing the rest from reference TRBV7-9 and TRBJ2-5, the complete variable domain is DTGVSQNPRHKITKRGQNVTFRCDPISEHNRLYWYRQTLGQGPEFLTYFQNEAQLEKSRLLSDRFSAERPKGSFSTLEIQRTEQGDSAMYLCATSLTRGGQETQYFGPGTRLLVL.

The V and J genes are TRBV6-1 and TRBJ1-4; tentative D call: TRBD1 (5 bases). The CDR3 extends over 13 amino acids. CDR1 is MNHNS, CDR2 SASEGT, per germline. Trimming pared 8 bases from V and 6 bases from J, leaving 13 bases between. CDR3 residues: CASRQGADEKLFF. The CDR3, as DNA: TGTGCCAGCCGCCAAGGGGCGGATGAAAAACTGTTTTTT.

As regards this clonotype: A read error may be the cause here, since a much bigger clone is one base away. The chain links TRBV29-1 to TRBJ1-1; tentative D call: TRBD1 (6 bases). The V gene lost 5 bases and the J gene lost 4 bases, with 23 bases spanning the gap. From germline, CDR1 is SQVTM and CDR2 ANQGSEA. The CDR3 runs to 16 residues. CDR3 region: CSVPIPRDIGGTEAFF. The CDR3 region has the DNA TGCAGCGTTCCTATTCCTCGGGACATTGGGGGCACTGAAGCTTTCTTT.

The chain joins TRBV14 to TRBJ2-5; 7 nucleotides line up with TRBD2. CDR1 and CDR2 from the germline V gene are SGHDN and FVKESK. CDR3 length equals 14 residues. J gave up 5 bases and V 4 bases, and 7 bases lay outside the gene matches. The CDR3 DNA reads as TGTGCCAGCAGCCGGGAGGGGCGCGTGGAGACCCAGTACTTC. It translates to CASSREGRVETQYF.

This clonotype has more than one count but fewer than ten. The chain couples TRBV20-1 to TRBJ2-7; D unresolved. Trimming cost V 7 bases and J 0 bases, with 10 bases left between them. The germline V gene encodes CDR1 DFQATT and CDR2 SNEGSKA (reference sequence). The CDR3 is 12 residues long. CDR3 protein: CSGETGSYEQYF. CDR3 nucleotide sequence: TGCAGTGGTGAGACTGGCTCCTACGAGCAGTACTTC.

With respect to this clonotype: A much larger clone differs from this one at a single base, so this may be a read error. The chain links TRBV5-1 to TRBJ2-7; D is uncertain. This CDR3 has 14 residues. Germline V gives CDR1 SGHRS, CDR2 YFSETQ. V was pared by 7 bases and J by 0 bases, with 14 bases between. The CDR3 region has the DNA TGCGCCAGCGGCGGTATGACGGGCTCCTACGAGCAGTACTTC. Protein: CASGGMTGSYEQYF.

This clonotype occurred once. Given a much more abundant clone one base away, this may be a read error. The V and J genes are TRBV7-6 and TRBJ2-5; 7 bases agree with TRBD2. Gene TRBJ2-1 matches the end of the DNA better, so the J call may be wrong. The CDR3 has 14 residues. Per germline, CDR1 SGHVS and CDR2 FNYEAQ. CDR3 sequence (DNA): TGTGCCAGCAGTGTCGGACTAGTCCAAGAGACCCAGTTCTTC. Its protein product is CASSVGLVQETQFF.

This clonotype was detected many times. The CDR3 DNA follows: TGTGCCACCAGCAGAGAACAGATGATAATTGGAAAACTGTTTTTT. This encodes CATSREQMIIGKLFF. The J gene is TRBJ1-4, the V gene TRBV15, with D uncertain. CDR1 LNHNV and CDR2 YYDKDF come from the germline V gene (reference sequence). Trimming stripped 0 bases from V and 10 bases from J, with 15 bases between. This CDR3 has 15 residues.

With respect to this clonotype: At one end the junction does not follow the germline gene, possibly because of a read error. The genes are TRBV5-4 and TRBJ1-1; a possible D gene is TRBD1 (6 bases). Germline CDR1 reads SGHNT; CDR2 reads YYREEE (reference sequence). CDR3 size: 13 residues. The CDR3 DNA reads as TGTGCCAGCAGCCCCCGGACAGAGTCAATTTTTTGCTTT. Its translation: CASSPRTESIFCF. Variable domain in full (rest from reference TRBV5-4 and TRBJ1-1): ETGVTQSPTHLIKTRGQQVTLRCSSQSGHNTVSWYQQALGQGPQFIFQYYREEENGRGNFPPRFSGLQFPNYSSELNVNALELDDSALYLCASSPRTESIFCFGQGTRLTVV.

The rearrangement joins TRBV12-3 or TRBV12-4 to TRBJ1-1; no reliable D call. V lost 3 bases and J 4 bases, leaving 9 bases between the germline ends. This CDR3 contains 13 residues. CDR3 region: CASSFNWGTEAFF. As DNA, the CDR3 is TGTGCCAGCAGTTTTAACTGGGGCACTGAAGCTTTCTTT.

A few counts support this clonotype. The CDR3 reads CSASGGEVDTQYF. In DNA, the CDR3 is TGCAGCGCATCAGGGGGAGAGGTAGATACGCAGTATTTT. The chain is built from TRBV29-1 and TRBJ2-3; 7 nucleotides match TRBD1. The CDR3 totals 13 residues. V lost 7 bases and J lost 5; bases outside the gene matches: 9. Germline V lookup: CDR1 SQVTM, CDR2 ANQGSEA.

This clonotype has more than one count but fewer than ten. For the CDR3, the DNA is TGTGCCAGCAGTAGTTTCCAGGGGGCTCGGGAGACCCAGTACTTC. Amino acid sequence: CASSSFQGARETQYF. This sequence joins TRBV6-6 and TRBJ2-5; 8 positions agree with TRBD1. Germline trimming cut 5 bases from V and 5 bases from J; bases unmatched to any gene: 10. This CDR3 spans 15 amino acids. CDR1 MNHNY and CDR2 SVGAGI come from the germline V gene (reference sequence).

The rearrangement joins TRBV29-1 to TRBJ2-7, with a possible D match to TRBD2 (5 bases). Per the germline V gene, CDR1 is SQVTM and CDR2 is ANQGSEA. The CDR3 length is 15 residues. V was cut by 3 bases and J by 2 bases, with 17 bases left in between. The CDR3 DNA follows: TGCAGCGTTGACGGCGTTGGGGAGAGGACCTACGAGCAGTACTTC. Translating gives CSVDGVGERTYEQYF.

The J gene is TRBJ2-7, the V gene TRBV7-9, with D perhaps matching TRBD1 (6 bases). Looked up from germline, CDR1 is SEHNR and CDR2 is FQNEAQ (reference sequence). V dropped 1 base and J dropped 5 bases, with 9 bases sitting between them. This CDR3 comprises 13 residues. CDR3 coding DNA: TGTGCCAGCAGCTTAGATAGGACAGACGAGCAGTACTTC. It specifies CASSLDRTDEQYF.

This clonotype was counted at least ten times. The chain couples TRBV10-3 to TRBJ1-1; D gene unclear. Germline values: CDR1 ENHRY, CDR2 SYGVKD. The V end was cut by 4 bases, the J end by 2 bases, with 8 bases between. The CDR3 spans 13 residues. The CDR3 loop reads CAISGTLNTEAFF. DNA for the CDR3: TGTGCCATCAGTGGGACCCTCAACACTGAAGCTTTCTTT.

V gene TRBV7-9 combines with J gene TRBJ1-5; D is possibly TRBD1 (5 bases). Trimming cost V 5 bases and J 5 bases, with 19 bases left between them. Germline values: CDR1 SEHNR, CDR2 FQNEAQ (reference sequence). The CDR3 runs to 16 residues. The CDR3 nucleotides are TGTGCCAGCAGCCAAGATGGGGGGGACGGCTATCAGCCCCAGCATTTT. Its protein product is CASSQDGGDGYQPQHF. The whole variable domain, filled in from reference TRBV7-9 and TRBJ1-5, reads DTGVSQNPRHKITKRGQNVTFRCDPISEHNRLYWYRQTLGQGPEFLTYFQNEAQLEKSRLLSDRFSAERPKGSFSTLEIQRTEQGDSAMYLCASSQDGGDGYQPQHFGDGTRLSIL.

The chain uses TRBV29-1 and TRBJ1-1, with D possibly matching TRBD1 (5 bases). The germline V gene encodes CDR1 SQVTM and CDR2 ANQGSEA. Trimming took off 7 bases at V and 14 bases at J, with 23 bases between the two ends. The CDR3 runs to 12 residues. CDR3 nucleotides: TGCAGCGGGGGGTGGGGTGGCAATGAGCAGTTCTTT. Encoded protein: CSGGWGGNEQFF. The full variable domain, its missing parts supplied by reference TRBV29-1 and TRBJ1-1, is SAVISQKPSRDICQRGTSLTIQCQVDSQVTMMFWYRQQPGQSLTLIATANQGSEATYESGFVIDKFPISRPNLTFSTLTVSNMSPEDSSIYLCSGGWGGNEQFFGQGTRLTVV.

In its sample, this clonotype was seen a few times. The CDR3 DNA follows: TGTGCCAGTAGTATATTGGGGCGGAGCAGATGGAACGAGCAGTACTTC. It translates to CASSILGRSRWNEQYF. This chain joins TRBV19 and TRBJ2-7, with a weak D call TRBD1 (5 bases). Germline lookup yields CDR1 LNHDA and CDR2 SQIVND (reference sequence). The CDR3 is 16 amino acids. The V gene lost 2 bases and the J gene lost 5 bases, with 19 bases spanning the gap.

The chain has TRBV10-3 and TRBJ1-6, with TRBD1 as a possible D gene (6 bases). The CDR3 has 14 residues. Germline V gene lookup returns CDR1 ENHRY and CDR2 SYGVKD. Trimming removed 10 bases from V and 4 bases from J, with 14 bases in between. For the CDR3, the DNA is TGTGCCACCCCCCCGGACAGTTATAATTCACCCCTCCACTTT. This sequence encodes CATPPDSYNSPLHF.

The rearrangement uses TRBV2 and TRBJ1-5, with 9 positions matching TRBD1. The CDR3 is made up of 14 amino acids. CDR1 is SNHLY and CDR2 is FYNNEI in the germline V gene. The V segment lost 6 bases and the J segment 4 bases; nucleotides outside the gene matches: 4. The CDR3 protein is CASRADRGNQPQHF. CDR3 in DNA: TGTGCCAGCAGGGCGGACAGGGGAAATCAGCCCCAGCATTTT.

The V and J genes are TRBV12-5 and TRBJ1-2, with D uncertain. The V gene lost 5 bases and the J gene lost 0 bases, with 7 bases spanning the gap. CDR3 length: 13 amino acids. Looked up from germline, CDR1 is LGHNT and CDR2 is FRNRAP. CDR3 nucleotides: TGTGCTAGTGGTCAAAGAGCTAACTATGGCTACACCTTC. This gives the protein CASGQRANYGYTF. The full variable domain, its missing parts supplied by reference TRBV12-5 and TRBJ1-2, is DARVTQTPRHKVTEMGQEVTMRCQPILGHNTVFWYRQTMMQGLELLAYFRNRAPLDDSGMPKDRFSAEMPDATLATLKIQPSEPRDSAVYFCASGQRANYGYTFGSGTRLTVV.

This clonotype was recorded at least ten times. This sequence joins TRBV9 and TRBJ2-2; the D is unclear. Germline V CDR1 and CDR2: SGDLS, YYNGEE. The CDR3 is made up of 13 amino acids. V lost 0 bases to trimming and J lost 6 bases, with 6 bases between them. The CDR3 DNA is TGTGCCAGCAGCGTAGGAGTCTCCGGGGAGCTGTTTTTT. Its translation is CASSVGVSGELFF. Supplemented by reference TRBV9 and TRBJ2-2, the full variable domain reads DSGVTQTPKHLITATGQRVTLRCSPRSGDLSVYWYQQSLDQGLQFLIQYYNGEERAKGNILERFSAQQFPDLHSELNLSSLELGDSALYFCASSVGVSGELFFGEGSRLTVL.

This clonotype was observed at least ten times. The V gene is TRBV25-1, the J gene TRBJ2-7, with D unresolved. The germline V gene encodes CDR1 MGHDK and CDR2 SYGVNS. The CDR3 loop spans 15 amino acids. Trimming removed 4 bases from V and 0 bases from J, with 13 bases in between. This chain's CDR3 is CASSVQSASSYEQYF. CDR3 nucleotide sequence: TGTGCCAGCAGTGTCCAGTCGGCTAGCTCCTACGAGCAGTACTTC.

This clonotype was observed a single time. At one end, the junction sequence differs from germline, possibly due to a read error. The J gene is TRBJ2-5, the V gene TRBV2, with TRBD1 as a possible D gene (7 bases). The CDR3 sequence is 14 residues long. Germline CDR1 SNHLY, CDR2 FYNNEI. CDR3 nucleotides: TGTGCCAGCAGCTTGGTCGACAGGGAGGAGACCCGGTACTTC. Its translation: CASSLVDREETRYF.

This clonotype has a single count. V usage is TRBV25-1 and J usage is TRBJ1-6, with D unresolved. Germline CDR1 reads MGHDK; CDR2 reads SYGVNS. Deletions cut 8 bases from V and 9 bases from J, with 17 bases between. This CDR3 is 14 amino acids long. In nucleotides, the CDR3 is TGTGCCAGCGTCAAGACAAGTGAGGGTTCACCCCTCCACTTT. This translates into CASVKTSEGSPLHF. Full variable domain (missing parts from reference TRBV25-1 and TRBJ1-6): EADIYQTPRYLVIGTGKKITLECSQTMGHDKMYWYQQDPGMELHLIHYSYGVNSTEKGDLSSESTVSRIRTEHFPLTLESARPSHTSQYLCASVKTSEGSPLHFGNGTRLTVT.

This chain connects TRBV7-2 to TRBJ2-5; 11 bases fit TRBD1. With 8 bases clipped from V and 0 bases from J, the junction kept 2 bases outside the gene matches. This CDR3 region has 14 residues. Germline V gene sequence: CDR1 SGHTA, CDR2 FQGNSA. CDR3 coding DNA: TGTGCCAGCCGGACAGGGGGCCACCAAGAGACCCAGTACTTC. Its protein product is CASRTGGHQETQYF.